This TCR beta chain was observed in a study of blood T cell repertoires in COVID-19. For the study at large: Donors in the United States, Italy and Spain gave samples during acute or convalescent COVID-19. Sources were T cells, B-cell-depleted T cells, or PBMCs; the material itself was cDNA or gDNA.

The method was immunoSEQ multiplex PCR; TCRdb's version includes in-frame clones alone and lacks a portion of them. The data show a few hundred thousand clones, with roughly 80% seen just once and roughly a tenth held by the top ten. Notes on this clone: Other DNA variants within this sample encode the same CDR3.

This receptor was taken from an elderly woman with acute or convalescent COVID-19. The sequencing sample was made of peripheral blood.

CDR3 bases: TGTGCCAGCAGCCAGACCGGGACAGGGGGCAATCAGCCCCAGCATTTT. Translated, it gives CASSQTGTGGNQPQHF. The rearrangement joins TRBV3-1 (or the pseudogene TRBV3-2) to TRBJ1-5, with TRBD1 matching over 10 bases. There are 16 residues in the CDR3. The ends lost 3 bases at V and 2 bases at J; junction bases unmatched: 4. Germline lookup yields CDR1 LGHDT and CDR2 YNNKEL (reference sequence).